This T cell receptor (beta chain) is from a study of blood T cells in healthy people across ages. This clonotype was counted only a few times. The V gene's germline CDR1 is MNHNS and CDR2 SASEGT. This CDR3 is built from 14 residues. The V gene lost 5 bases and the J gene lost 0 bases, with 10 bases spanning the gap. Using a J-beta primer mix together with a sample-barcoded 5' primer, a second PCR was run for roughly 7 to 12 cycles. No fewer than 2.5 million CDR3-containing paired-end reads came from each sample. TCRdb used MiXCR to reprocess the 5' RACE reads, holding one entry per CDR3 protein. There are roughly 790,000 distinct CDR3 sequences in the sample; about 40% occur only once, and 20% to 25% lies in the top ten.

Sequencing was carried out using blood. The J gene is TRBJ2-5, the V gene TRBV6-1; D is perhaps TRBD1 (5 bases). This TCR was sampled from a woman aged 60-75 years in good health. The CDR3 sequence is CASSYDRHQETQYF. DNA of the CDR3: TGTGCCAGCAGTTATGACAGACACCAAGAGACCCAGTACTTC.